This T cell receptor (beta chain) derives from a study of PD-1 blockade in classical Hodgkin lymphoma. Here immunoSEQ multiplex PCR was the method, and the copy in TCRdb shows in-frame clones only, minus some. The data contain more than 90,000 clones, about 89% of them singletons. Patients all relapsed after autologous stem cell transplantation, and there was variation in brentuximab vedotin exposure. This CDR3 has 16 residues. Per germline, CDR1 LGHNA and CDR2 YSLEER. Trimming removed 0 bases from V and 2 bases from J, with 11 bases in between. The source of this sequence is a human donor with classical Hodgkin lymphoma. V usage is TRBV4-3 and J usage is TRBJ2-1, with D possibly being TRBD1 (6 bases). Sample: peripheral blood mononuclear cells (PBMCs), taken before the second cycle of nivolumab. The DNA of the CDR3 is TGCGCCAGCAGCCAAGATAATGGGGGCGCCTACAATGAGCAGTTCTTC. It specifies CASSQDNGGAYNEQFF.